This TCR beta chain was captured by sequencing in a study of human T cells and chemical hapten exposure. TCRdb analysed the RACE reads with MiXCR anew, one entry per CDR3 protein. The table shows about 190,000 distinct CDR3 sequences, with about 25% occurring only once. This clonotype was seen a handful of times. Germline loops: CDR1 ENHRY, CDR2 SYGVKD. This CDR3 comprises 14 residues. Trimming cost V 6 bases and J 5 bases, with 14 bases left between them. Regarding time point: patch test 3, about 24 weeks after DPC sensitization. As to treatment: therapeutic diphenylcyclopropenone sensitization with weekly scalp DPC. The authors' total RNA extraction used unfractionated whole blood.

The sequence came from a woman aged 40-49 years with alopecia areata. Some clones in this sample may be carry-over from other donors' samples. The sample consisted of whole blood, taken in connection with sensitization to the hapten diphenylcyclopropenone (DPC). The genes are TRBV10-3 and TRBJ2-1; possible D gene TRBD2, 5 bases. As DNA, the CDR3 is TGTGCCATCAGCCCCCCGGGAAGTGACAATGAGCAGTTCTTC. It specifies CAISPPGSDNEQFF.